This T cell receptor beta chain was retrieved from a study of blood T cell repertoires in COVID-19. Overall study context: T cells, B-cell-depleted T cells, or PBMCs provided the cDNA or gDNA that served as material.

Sequencing used immunoSEQ multiplex PCR; TCRdb keeps in-frame clones, though not all of them. Of some 180,000 clones listed, about 80% are singletons. The germline V gene encodes CDR1 KGHSH and CDR2 LQKENI. With 3 bases clipped from V and 3 bases from J, the junction kept 4 bases outside the gene matches. The CDR3 runs to 14 residues. Sequenced input: peripheral blood. This sequence was found in a man between 65 and 79 years old with active or convalescent COVID-19. The chain employs TRBV18 and TRBJ2-7; TRBD2 matches 8 bases. The CDR3 DNA is TGTGCCAGCTCACCGGCGGGGGGATACTACGAGCAGTACTTC. Residues: CASSPAGGYYEQYF.